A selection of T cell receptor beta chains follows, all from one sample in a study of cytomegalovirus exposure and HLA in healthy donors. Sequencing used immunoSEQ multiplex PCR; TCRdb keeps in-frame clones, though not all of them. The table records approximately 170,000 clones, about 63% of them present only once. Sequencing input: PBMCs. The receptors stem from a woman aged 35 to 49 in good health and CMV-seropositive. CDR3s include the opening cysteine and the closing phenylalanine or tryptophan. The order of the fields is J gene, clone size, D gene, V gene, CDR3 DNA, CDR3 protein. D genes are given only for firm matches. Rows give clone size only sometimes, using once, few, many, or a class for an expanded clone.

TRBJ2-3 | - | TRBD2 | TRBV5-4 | TGTGCCAGCAGCCCCCTCGGGGGGGGGAGCACAGATACGCAGTATTTT | CASSPLGGGSTDTQYF
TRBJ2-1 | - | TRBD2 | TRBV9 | TGTGCCAGCAGCGTAGCCCCGGGGGGAACCTACAATGAGCAGTTCTTC | CASSVAPGGTYNEQFF
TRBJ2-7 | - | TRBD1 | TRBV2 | TGTGCCAGCAGTGCCGACAGGGGGCGATGCGAGCAGTACTTC | CASSADRGRCEQYF
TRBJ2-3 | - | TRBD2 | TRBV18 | TGTGCCAGCTCACCCCTAGCGGGAGGGCCTTCAGATACGCAGTATTTT | CASSPLAGGPSDTQYF
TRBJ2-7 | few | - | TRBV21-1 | TGTGCCAGCAGCAAAGTCTCGGCGGAACCGGGACTAGCGCACTACGAGCAGTACTTC | CASSKVSAEPGLAHYEQYF
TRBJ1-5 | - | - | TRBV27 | TGTGCCAGCGCAGAGCGTAGCAATCAGCCCCAGCATTTT | CASAERSNQPQHF
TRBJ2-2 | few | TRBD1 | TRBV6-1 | TGTGCCAGCAGTACAAGACAGGGTTTCACCGGGGAGCTGTTTTTT | CASSTRQGFTGELFF
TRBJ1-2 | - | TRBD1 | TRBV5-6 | TGTGCCAGCAGCACGGGACAGAACTATGGCTACACCTTC | CASSTGQNYGYTF
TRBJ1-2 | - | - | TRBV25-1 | TGTGCCAGCAGTGTAGGACAGAGGGATGGCTACACCTTC | CASSVGQRDGYTF
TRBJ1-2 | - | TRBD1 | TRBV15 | TGTGCCACCAGCAGAGCCCGGGACAGGGCATATGGCTACACCTTC | CATSRARDRAYGYTF
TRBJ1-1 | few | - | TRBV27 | TGTGCCAGCAGTTTCGGGGGGTCGGGCACTGAAGCTTTCTTT | CASSFGGSGTEAFF
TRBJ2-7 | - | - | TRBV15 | TGTGCCACCAGTTGGGGCGGCTACGAGCAGTACTTC | CATSWGGYEQYF
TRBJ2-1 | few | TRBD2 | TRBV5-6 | TGTGCCAGCAGCTTGGAGTTAGCGGGGTTGAATGAGCAGTTCTTC | CASSLELAGLNEQFF
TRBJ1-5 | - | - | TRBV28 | TGTGCCAGCAGTTCGCGGGATTTACAGGTACAGCCCCAGCATTTT | CASSSRDLQVQPQHF
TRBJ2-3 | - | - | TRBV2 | TGTGCCAGCACGAGTACAGATACGCAGTATTTT | CASTSTDTQYF
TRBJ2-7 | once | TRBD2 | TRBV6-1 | TGTGCCAGCAGTGCGGAGCGGGAGCGCGAGCAGTACTTC | CASSAEREREQYF
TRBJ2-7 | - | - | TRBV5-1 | TGCGCCAGCAGCGAGGGTCTATCCTACGAGCAGTACTTC | CASSEGLSYEQYF
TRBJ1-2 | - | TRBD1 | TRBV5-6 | TGTGCCAGCAGCTGGGGACAGGGAAGTGCCTATGGCTACACCTTC | CASSWGQGSAYGYTF
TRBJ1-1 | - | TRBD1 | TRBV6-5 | TGTGCCAGCAGGTCCGGGACAGGGGGTTCATCTGAAGCTTTCTTT | CASRSGTGGSSEAFF
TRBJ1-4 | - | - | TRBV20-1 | TGCAGTGAGAGGGATGAAAAACTGTTTTTT | CSERDEKLFF
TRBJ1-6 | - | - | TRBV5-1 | TGCGCCAGCAGCTGGGGACAAGTCTTTGATTCACCCCTCCACTTT | CASSWGQVFDSPLHF
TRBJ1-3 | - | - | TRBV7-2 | TGTGCCAGCAGTCAAAACAAAAACTCTGGAAACACCATATATTTT | CASSQNKNSGNTIYF
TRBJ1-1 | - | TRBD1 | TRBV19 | TGTGCCAGTAGGGTGGACAGGGGGGTTGCTGAAGCTTTCTTT | CASRVDRGVAEAFF
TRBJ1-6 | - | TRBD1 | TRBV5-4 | TGTGCCAGCAGCCAGGACAGGTTTAATTCACCCCTCCACTTT | CASSQDRFNSPLHF
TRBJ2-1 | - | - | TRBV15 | TGTGCCACCAGCCCCCGAGGATACAATGAGCAGTTCTTC | CATSPRGYNEQFF
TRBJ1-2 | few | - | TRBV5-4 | TGTGCCAGCAGCTTGGGGCCGCCGGGGGTTAACTATGGCTACACCTTC | CASSLGPPGVNYGYTF
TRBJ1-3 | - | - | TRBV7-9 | TGTGCCAGCAGCCCCCCAGGGCTCAGCCAACGGACTGGAAACACCATATATTTT | CASSPPGLSQRTGNTIYF
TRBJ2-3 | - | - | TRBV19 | TGTGCCAGTAGTGAACAGGGCACAGATACGCAGTATTTT | CASSEQGTDTQYF
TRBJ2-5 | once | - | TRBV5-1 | TGCGCCAGCAGCGCGAAAGAGACCCAGTACTTC | CASSAKETQYF
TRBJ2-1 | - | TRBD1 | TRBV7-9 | TGTGCCAGCGACAGGGACTCCTACAATGAGCAGTTCTTC | CASDRDSYNEQFF
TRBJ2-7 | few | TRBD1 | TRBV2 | TGTGCCAGCAGTGGGGACAGCGGCTGGTACGAGCAGTACTTC | CASSGDSGWYEQYF
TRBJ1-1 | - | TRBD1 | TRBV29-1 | TGCAGCGTGTCCCGGACAGGGACTGCTGAAGCTTTCTTT | CSVSRTGTAEAFF
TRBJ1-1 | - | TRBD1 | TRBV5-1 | TGCGCCAGCAGAAGGGGACAGCCGAACACTGAAGCTTTCTTT | CASRRGQPNTEAFF
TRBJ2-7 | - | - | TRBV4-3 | TGCGCCAGCAGCCAAATCCCAGGGTCGGGCTCCTACGAGCAGTACTTC | CASSQIPGSGSYEQYF
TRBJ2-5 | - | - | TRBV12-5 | TGTGCTAGTGGTTTAATTAGCTGGCCGGGGACCCAGTACTTC | CASGLISWPGTQYF
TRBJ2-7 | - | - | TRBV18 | TGTGCCAGCTCAATAGACAGTAAGGGGGACTACGAGCAGTACTTC | CASSIDSKGDYEQYF